Listed below are T cell receptor beta chains from one sample, sequenced in a study of beta chain features in type 1 diabetes. Libraries were prepared by immunoSEQ multiplex PCR; TCRdb keeps only in-frame clonotypes and omits some of them. The profile shows over 700,000 clones, roughly 15% of them singletons. The sequenced sample was naive CD4+ T cells from blood. The source of these receptors is a woman in her late teens or twenties in good health. The CDR3 runs from the conserved cysteine through the conserved F or W. A D gene is named only where the DNA matches it firmly. Expanded clones get a size class; other rows say once, few or many, or leave the size out.

TRBJ2-1,TRBV25-1,.,few,CASSEFPLSSYNEQFF,TGTGCCAGCAGTGAATTCCCCCTTAGCTCCTACAATGAGCAGTTCTTC
TRBJ2-2,TRBV7-9,TRBD2,.,CASSPGLAGVFITGELFF,TGTGCCAGCAGCCCTGGACTAGCGGGAGTATTTATAACCGGGGAGCTGTTTTTT
TRBJ2-3,TRBV7-9,TRBD2,.,CASSPRAGGYTQYF,TGTGCCAGCAGCCCCCGGGCGGGAGGTTACACGCAGTATTTT
TRBJ2-1,TRBV4-2,.,few,CASSQDAQREQFF,TGTGCCAGCAGCCAAGATGCGCAACGTGAGCAGTTCTTC
TRBJ2-7,TRBV20-1,.,few,CSAPDSYEQYF,TGCAGTGCCCCGGACAGTTACGAGCAGTACTTC
TRBJ2-7,TRBV28,TRBD1,.,CASSYRGLPYEQYF,TGTGCCAGCAGTTACAGGGGGCTCCCCTACGAGCAGTACTTC
TRBJ2-3,TRBV5-1,.,.,CASSYQRDPRDTQYF,TGCGCCAGCAGCTACCAACGGGACCCCCGAGATACGCAGTATTTT
TRBJ2-7,TRBV4-2,TRBD1,.,CASSQTTGQVRRYEQYF,TGTGCCAGCAGCCAAACGACCGGACAGGTTCGACGCTACGAGCAGTACTTC
TRBJ2-3,TRBV28,.,.,CASSLSGDTQYF,TGTGCCAGCAGTTTATCGGGAGATACGCAGTATTTT
TRBJ2-4,TRBV7-2,.,.,CASREDTGKNIQYF,TGTGCCAGCAGAGAGGACACCGGCAAAAACATTCAGTACTTC
TRBJ2-7,TRBV10-3,TRBD2,few,CAISVSGRAPWLYEQYF,TGTGCCATCAGTGTTAGCGGGAGGGCCCCCTGGCTTTACGAGCAGTACTTC
TRBJ2-1,TRBV2,.,few,CASTRTRSAYNEQFF,TGTGCCAGCACCAGAACGAGGAGCGCTTACAATGAGCAGTTCTTC
TRBJ2-5,TRBV5-1,TRBD2,.,CASSFGTSVETQYF,TGCGCCAGCAGCTTTGGGACTAGCGTGGAGACCCAGTACTTC